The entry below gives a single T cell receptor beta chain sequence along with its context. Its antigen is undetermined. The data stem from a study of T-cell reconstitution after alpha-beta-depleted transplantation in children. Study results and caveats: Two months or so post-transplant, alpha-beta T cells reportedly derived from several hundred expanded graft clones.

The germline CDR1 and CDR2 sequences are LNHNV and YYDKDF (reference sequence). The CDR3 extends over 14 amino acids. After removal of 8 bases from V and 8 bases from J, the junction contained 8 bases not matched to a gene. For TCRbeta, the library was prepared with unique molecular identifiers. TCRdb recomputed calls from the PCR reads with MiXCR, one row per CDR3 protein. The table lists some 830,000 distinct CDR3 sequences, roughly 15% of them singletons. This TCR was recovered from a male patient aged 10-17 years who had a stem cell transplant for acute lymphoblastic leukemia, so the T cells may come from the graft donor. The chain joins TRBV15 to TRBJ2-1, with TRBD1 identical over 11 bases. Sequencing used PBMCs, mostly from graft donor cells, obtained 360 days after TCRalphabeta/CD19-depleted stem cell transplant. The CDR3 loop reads CATHGQGAYHEQFF. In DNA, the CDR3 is TGTGCCACCCACGGACAGGGGGCATACCATGAGCAGTTCTTC.